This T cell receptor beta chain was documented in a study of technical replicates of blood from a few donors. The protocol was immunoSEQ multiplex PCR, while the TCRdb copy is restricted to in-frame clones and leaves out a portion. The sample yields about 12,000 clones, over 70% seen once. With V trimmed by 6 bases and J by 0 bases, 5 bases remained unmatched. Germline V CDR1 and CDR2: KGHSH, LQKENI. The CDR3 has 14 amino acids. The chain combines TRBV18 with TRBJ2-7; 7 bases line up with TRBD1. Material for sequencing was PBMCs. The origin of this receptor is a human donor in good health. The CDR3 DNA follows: TGTGCCAGCTCCCGAGGACAGGCCTCCTACGAGCAGTACTTC. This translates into CASSRGQASYEQYF.